This T cell receptor (beta chain) was found in a study of shared clonotypes between healthy human individuals. Study-wide points: Relative to clonotypes present in all four donors, those not shared had lower generation probabilities. A handful of donors had approximately 4.6% of their naive CD4 clonotypes in common.

How the authors handled the data: ImmunoSEQ sequences covered only the junction and lacked quality scores; filtering therefore differed. Sequencing was performed with immunoSEQ multiplex PCR; in TCRdb, only in-frame clones are kept and a portion is missing. V and J calls and clone size are as listed in that table; D and trimming were resolved from the DNA. Here the sample spans about 730,000 clones, around 70% being singletons. About this clone: Its antigen remains unidentified.

All donors were healthy HIV-negative adults lacking recent acute infections or vaccinations. What was sequenced was memory CD4+ T cells sorted from blood. Sample subset: CD45RA-negative fraction. The sequence was collected from a woman aged 25 to 39 in good health.

The CDR3 DNA sequence: TGTGTCCACAGGCGGGGTCTTTGGACAGATACGCAGTATTTT. Translated: CVHRRGLWTDTQYF. V usage is TRBV6-1 and J usage is TRBJ2-3; tentatively, D is TRBD2 (6 bases). Germline values: CDR1 MNHNS, CDR2 SASEGT. This CDR3 region has 14 residues.